A single sample is the source of the 5 T cell receptor beta chains below, sequenced in a study of memory CD4+ T cells and cytomegalovirus serostatus. The assay was immunoSEQ multiplex PCR, and TCRdb's table has in-frame clones only and misses some. The profile shows 40,000 to 45,000 clones, over 60% of them singletons. The sort gate was single viable CD3+CD4+CD8-CD45RO+ cells for memory CD4+ T cells. The sequenced sample consisted of memory CD4+ T cells from blood. The source of these receptors is an adult in good health and CMV-seronegative.

This chain uses TRBV6-1 with TRBJ1-5, with D unresolved. CDR3 length equals 12 residues. Per germline, CDR1 MNHNS and CDR2 SASEGT. V lost 5 bases, J lost 0 bases, and 2 bases lay in between. CDR3 sequence: CASSFSNQPQHF. CDR3 DNA: TGTGCCAGCAGTTTTAGCAATCAGCCCCAGCATTTT.

The CDR3 protein is CASSLSSGFYNSPLHF. CDR3 DNA: TGTGCCAGCAGTTTATCGAGCGGATTCTATAATTCACCCCTCCACTTT. This chain uses TRBV27 with TRBJ1-6; no firm D call. The V end was cut by 0 bases, the J end by 3 bases, with 9 bases between. This CDR3 comprises 16 residues. Germline lookup yields CDR1 MNHEY and CDR2 SMNVEV (reference sequence).

CDR3 protein: CASSYARNSPLHF. As DNA, the CDR3 is TGTGCCAGCAGTTACGCACGGAATTCACCCCTCCACTTT. The rearrangement joins TRBV6-5 to TRBJ1-6; no clear D gene. The CDR3 sequence is 13 residues long. CDR1 MNHEY and CDR2 SVGAGI come from the germline V gene. Trimming cost V 2 bases and J 7 bases, with 6 bases left between them.

The chain carries TRBV7-8 and TRBJ1-1, with D possibly matching TRBD1 (5 bases). There are 13 residues in the CDR3. V dropped 4 bases and J dropped 6 bases, with 12 bases sitting between them. CDR1 is SGHVS, CDR2 FQNEAQ, per germline. The chain's CDR3 is CASSSGRGAEAFF. In nucleotides, the CDR3 is TGTGCCAGCAGCTCGGGCCGGGGGGCTGAAGCTTTCTTT.

V and J are TRBV5-1 and TRBJ2-7; possibly TRBD1 or TRBD2 for D (5 bases each). Germline V gene sequence: CDR1 SGHRS, CDR2 YFSETQ. Trimming removed 5 bases at V and 2 bases at J, with 14 bases between. There are 14 residues in the CDR3. CDR3 protein: CASSRDGQTYEQYF. Here the CDR3 DNA reads TGCGCCAGCAGTCGGGACGGCCAAACCTACGAGCAGTACTTC.